Presented here are 22 T cell receptor beta chains from one specimen sequenced in a study of T cells in localized non-small cell lung cancer. Data came from immunoSEQ multiplex PCR; TCRdb stores just in-frame clones and leaves some out. The table records 65,000 to 95,000 clones, around 80% of them present only once. The sequencing here drew on PBMCs, taken before any cancer treatment. These receptors all come from a man between 40 and 75 years old with stage II squamous cell lung carcinoma.

The chain links TRBV28 to TRBJ1-5; D call uncertain. Germline V gene lookup returns CDR1 MDHEN and CDR2 SYDVKM. Trimming removed 5 bases from V and 7 bases from J, with 12 bases in between. This CDR3 has 13 residues. CDR3 sequence: CASSLEGEQPQHF. DNA of the CDR3: TGTGCCAGCAGTCTCGAGGGTGAACAGCCCCAGCATTTT.

This chain connects TRBV2 to TRBJ1-6; tentatively, D is TRBD1 (5 bases). The CDR3 contains 17 residues. CDR1 and CDR2 from the germline V gene are SNHLY and FYNNEI. The ends were cut back, 0 bases at V and 3 bases at J, with 12 bases in the middle. Here the CDR3 reads CASSEAGPGDYNSPLHF. The CDR3 DNA sequence: TGTGCCAGCAGTGAAGCGGGGCCGGGGGACTATAATTCACCCCTCCACTTT. The whole variable domain, remainder taken from reference TRBV2 and TRBJ1-6, is EPEVTQTPSHQVTQMGQEVILRCVPISNHLYFYWYRQILGQKVEFLVSFYNNEISEKSEIFDDQFSVERPDGSNFTLKIRSTKLEDSAMYFCASSEAGPGDYNSPLHFGNGTRLTVT.

This chain links TRBV28 with TRBJ1-2, with D hard to call. This CDR3 has 13 residues. Between the trimmed V and J ends, which lost 6 bases and 8 bases, there was a span of 16 bases. Germline V gene lookup returns CDR1 MDHEN and CDR2 SYDVKM. The CDR3 bases are TGTGCCAGCAGAGCGGGTTTTAGGAACGGCTACACCTTC. Translation gives CASRAGFRNGYTF.

This chain links TRBV7-9 with TRBJ2-7; 8 positions agree with TRBD1. The CDR3 is made up of 15 amino acids. Germline lookup yields CDR1 SEHNR and CDR2 FQNEAQ (reference sequence). V was pared by 5 bases and J by 7 bases, with 13 bases of the junction left unmatched. Written as DNA, the CDR3 is TGTGCCAGCAGCCCGAAAAGAAGGACAGGGCAAGAGCAGTACTTC. This gives the protein CASSPKRRTGQEQYF.

On this clone: A junction end diverges from the germline sequence, so it may reflect a read error. This chain joins TRBV7-7 and TRBJ2-5, with 11 bases lining up with TRBD2. From germline, CDR1 is SSHAT and CDR2 FNYEAQ (reference sequence). This CDR3 contains 15 residues. The DNA for the CDR3 is TGTGCTAGCAGCCCCGGACTAGCGGGCCAAGAGACCCAGTACTTC. Amino acids: CASSPGLAGQETQYF.

This sequence joins TRBV10-3 and TRBJ2-1; 13 bases fit TRBD2. The V gene end was trimmed by 7 bases and the J gene end by 7 bases; junction bases not matched to a gene: 7. The CDR3 is made up of 15 amino acids. Germline V CDR1 and CDR2: ENHRY, SYGVKD. This chain's CDR3 is CAIKGLAGVSNEQFF. The DNA for the CDR3 is TGTGCCATCAAAGGACTAGCGGGAGTATCTAATGAGCAGTTCTTC.

This clone has just one count. V gene TRBV7-3 combines with J gene TRBJ2-3, with a tentative D call TRBD2 (6 bases). Trimming shortened V by 3 bases and J by 5 bases, and 15 bases separated the two germline ends. Germline V gene sequence: CDR1 SGHTA, CDR2 FQGTGA. This CDR3 has 15 amino acids. CDR3 sequence: CASSFDAEGQDTQYF. The DNA for the CDR3 is TGTGCCAGCAGCTTCGACGCGGAGGGGCAAGATACGCAGTATTTT. Complete variable domain (other parts from reference TRBV7-3 and TRBJ2-3): GAGVSQTPSNKVTEKGKYVELRCDPISGHTALYWYRQSLGQGPEFLIYFQGTGAADDSGLPNDRFFAVRPEGSVSTLKIQRTERGDSAVYLCASSFDAEGQDTQYFGPGTRLTVL.

This rearrangement joins TRBV28 to TRBJ2-7; TRBD2 agrees at 7 bases. V shed 2 bases, J shed 3 bases, and the junction held 10 bases outside the gene matches. Germline values: CDR1 MDHEN, CDR2 SYDVKM. The CDR3 has 16 residues. CDR3 amino acids: CASSLKAARGNYEQYF. For the CDR3, the DNA is TGTGCCAGCAGTTTAAAGGCGGCGCGGGGGAACTACGAGCAGTACTTC.

This rearrangement joins TRBV7-9 to TRBJ2-1, with D uncertain. The CDR3 contains 13 residues. Trimming cost V 5 bases and J 4 bases, with 9 bases left between them. Germline CDR1 SEHNR, CDR2 FQNEAQ (reference sequence). DNA of the CDR3: TGTGCCAGCAGCGCGCCATCGTACAATGAGCAGTTCTTC. Translating gives CASSAPSYNEQFF. The full variable domain, in which reference TRBV7-9 and TRBJ2-1 provide the parts outside the CDR3, is DTGVSQNPRHKITKRGQNVTFRCDPISEHNRLYWYRQTLGQGPEFLTYFQNEAQLEKSRLLSDRFSAERPKGSFSTLEIQRTEQGDSAMYLCASSAPSYNEQFFGPGTRLTVL.

This clone was observed a single time. The chain carries TRBV19 and TRBJ2-3, with 7 bases matching TRBD2. V shed 5 bases and J 0 bases; nucleotides not matched to a gene: 8. Germline CDR1 reads LNHDA; CDR2 reads SQIVND (reference sequence). This CDR3 contains 16 residues. The CDR3 is CASSSGRLTSTDTQYF. CDR3 DNA: TGTGCCAGTAGTTCCGGGAGGCTGACTAGCACAGATACGCAGTATTTT.

The chain links TRBV2 to TRBJ1-4, with 9 bases that match TRBD1. Trimming removed 8 bases from V and 4 bases from J; junction bases left unmatched: 8. The length of the CDR3 is 15 residues. In germline, CDR1 is SNHLY, CDR2 FYNNEI. CDR3 DNA sequence: TGTGCCAGCTGCCGGGACAGGGCGTATAATGAAAAACTGTTTTTT. Translating gives CASCRDRAYNEKLFF.

The chain links TRBV30 to TRBJ1-6; TRBD1 matches at 9 bases. With V trimmed by 2 bases and J by 3 bases, 5 bases remained unmatched. In germline, CDR1 is GTSNPN, CDR2 SVGIG (reference sequence). The CDR3 length is 16 residues. CDR3 region: CAWSPLTGGYNSPLHF. CDR3 in DNA: TGTGCCTGGAGTCCGCTGACAGGGGGCTATAATTCACCCCTCCACTTT.

This clone showed up just once. This chain uses TRBV28 with TRBJ1-1; D gene uncertain. Trimming cost V 1 base and J 6 bases, with 15 bases left between them. The length of the CDR3 is 15 residues. Germline CDR1 reads MDHEN; CDR2 reads SYDVKM. DNA for the CDR3: TGTGCCAGCAGTTTATCTGCGGCAGGCCGGCCTGAAGCTTTCTTT. Translation gives CASSLSAAGRPEAFF.

This sequence joins TRBV27 and TRBJ2-4; the match to TRBD1 covers 8 bases. CDR3 length equals 17 residues. V dropped 3 bases and J dropped 1; count of bases not matched to a gene: 8. CDR1 and CDR2 from the germline V gene are MNHEY and SMNVEV (reference sequence). This CDR3 is CASSFPGQVPAKNIQYF. As DNA, the CDR3 is TGTGCCAGCAGTTTCCCGGGACAGGTACCTGCCAAAAACATTCAGTACTTC.

J is TRBJ2-7 and V is TRBV6-1, with D tentatively TRBD1 (6 bases). The V gene's germline CDR1 is MNHNS and CDR2 SASEGT. The CDR3 totals 13 residues. V lost 8 bases and J 3 bases, leaving 14 bases between the germline ends. The chain's CDR3 is CASSPRGSYEQYF. Here the CDR3 DNA reads TGTGCCAGCTCCCCGAGGGGGAGCTACGAGCAGTACTTC.

This clone was counted between two and nine times. The chain uses TRBV27 and TRBJ1-1; D is unresolved. The CDR3 is 13 amino acids. The germline gives CDR1 MNHEY, CDR2 SMNVEV (reference sequence). V lost 4 bases, J lost 4 bases, and 10 bases lay in between. The CDR3 sequence: CASSWTGITEAFF. The CDR3, as DNA: TGTGCCAGCAGTTGGACGGGAATCACTGAAGCTTTCTTT.

This clone turned up a few times. The chain's CDR3 is CASSSGQPGYTF. In DNA, the CDR3 is TGTGCCAGCAGTTCGGGACAGCCAGGCTACACCTTC. This rearrangement joins TRBV6-5 to TRBJ1-2; 7 bases are a match to TRBD1. The CDR3 spans 12 residues. CDR1 is MNHEY, CDR2 SVGAGI, per germline. Trimming removed 4 bases from V and 8 bases from J; junction bases left unmatched: 4.

This chain joins TRBV6-1 and TRBJ1-3; D call uncertain. CDR1 and CDR2 (germline): MNHNS, SASEGT. The CDR3 runs 15 residues. V gave up 3 bases and J gave up 0 bases, with 9 bases separating them. Written as DNA, the CDR3 is TGTGCCAGCAGTGACGCCTCGGCCTCTGGAAACACCATATATTTT. This sequence encodes CASSDASASGNTIYF.

The chain uses TRBV7-2 and TRBJ2-1; 8 bases align to TRBD1. With V trimmed by 3 bases and J by 4 bases, 5 bases remained unmatched. The germline V gene encodes CDR1 SGHTA and CDR2 FQGNSA. There are 15 residues in the CDR3. The CDR3 is CASSFGGQVYNEQFF. CDR3 DNA sequence: TGTGCCAGCAGCTTTGGGGGACAGGTATACAATGAGCAGTTCTTC. The complete variable domain, with remaining parts taken from reference TRBV7-2 and TRBJ2-1, reads GAGVSQSPSNKVTEKGKDVELRCDPISGHTALYWYRQSLGQGLEFLIYFQGNSAPDKSGLPSDRFSAERTGGSVSTLTIQRTQQEDSAVYLCASSFGGQVYNEQFFGPGTRLTVL.

This chain uses TRBV27 with TRBJ1-1, with D possibly matching TRBD1 (6 bases). Germline V lookup: CDR1 MNHEY, CDR2 SMNVEV (reference sequence). V lost 4 bases and J lost 1, with 10 bases in between. This CDR3 has 14 amino acids. The CDR3 nucleotides read TGTGCCAGCAGTTGGGGGGCCGGGAACACTGAAGCTTTCTTT. Translation gives CASSWGAGNTEAFF.

The chain carries TRBV5-1 and TRBJ1-5; weak D call: TRBD1 (5 bases). This CDR3 is built from 15 residues. Trimming pared 0 bases from V and 0 bases from J, leaving 7 bases between. The germline V gene has CDR1 SGHRS and CDR2 YFSETQ. The chain's CDR3 is CASSLGGSSNQPQHF. CDR3 in DNA: TGCGCCAGCAGCTTGGGGGGGAGTAGCAATCAGCCCCAGCATTTT.

The gene calls are TRBV20-1 and TRBJ1-5; no clear D. The ends were cut back, 7 bases at V and 7 bases at J, with 11 bases in the middle. The CDR3 runs 11 residues. The germline V gene has CDR1 DFQATT and CDR2 SNEGSKA (reference sequence). CDR3 in amino acids: CSVKGGQPQHF. CDR3 nucleotide sequence: TGCAGTGTCAAGGGAGGGCAGCCCCAGCATTTT.